This T cell receptor beta chain was captured in a study of blood T cells in healthy people across ages. In the case of this clonotype: Its antigen is undetermined.

General observations from the study: Roughly linear age-related decline in beta diversity appeared, significant by age around 42.

Germline V gene data show CDR1 as SGHTA and CDR2 as FQGNSA. With V trimmed by 5 bases and J by 1 base, 7 bases remained unmatched. This CDR3 has 15 amino acids. A sample-barcoded 5' primer and a J-beta primer mix were used in a second PCR of about 7 to 12 cycles. Each cDNA molecule received a tag from a template-switch adaptor that had 12 random nucleotides. Each sample yielded at least 2.5 million CDR3-containing paired-end reads. TCRdb fed the 5' RACE reads into MiXCR, producing one record per CDR3 protein. The repertoire consists of some 1,800,000 distinct CDR3 sequences, with about two fifths occurring once and the leading ten covering roughly 23%. Extraction of total RNA produced a minimum of 5.5 micrograms from each sample.

The source of this sequence is a human donor in good health. The sequenced sample was blood. The chain uses TRBV7-2 and TRBJ1-2, with 7 bases lining up with TRBD1. The CDR3 reads CASSAGQNINYGYTF. CDR3 in DNA: TGTGCCAGCAGCGCGGGACAGAACATTAACTATGGCTACACCTTC.